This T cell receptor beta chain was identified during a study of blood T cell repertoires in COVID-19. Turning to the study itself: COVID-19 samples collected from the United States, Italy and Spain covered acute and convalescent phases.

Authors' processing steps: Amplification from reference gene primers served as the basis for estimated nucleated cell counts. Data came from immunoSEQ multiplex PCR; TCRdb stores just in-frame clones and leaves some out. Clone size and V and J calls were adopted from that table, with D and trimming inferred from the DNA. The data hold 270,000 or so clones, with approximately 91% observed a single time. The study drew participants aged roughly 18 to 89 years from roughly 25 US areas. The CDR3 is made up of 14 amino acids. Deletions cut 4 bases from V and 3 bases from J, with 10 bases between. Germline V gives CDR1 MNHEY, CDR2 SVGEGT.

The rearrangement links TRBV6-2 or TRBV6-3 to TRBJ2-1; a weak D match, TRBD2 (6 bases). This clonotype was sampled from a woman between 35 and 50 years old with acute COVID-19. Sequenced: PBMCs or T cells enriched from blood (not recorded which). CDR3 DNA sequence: TGTGCCAGCAGTTGGGACTGGAACTACAATGAGCAGTTCTTC. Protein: CASSWDWNYNEQFF.